This T cell receptor (beta chain) was captured by sequencing in a study of CD8+ T cells in alopecia areata. With 4 bases removed from V and 5 bases from J, the gap between germline ends came to 14 bases. From germline, CDR1 is SQVTM and CDR2 ANQGSEA. The CDR3 loop spans 13 amino acids. As the sequencing template, cDNA was produced by extracting RNA and reverse transcribing it. Sequencing used immunoSEQ multiplex PCR; TCRdb keeps in-frame clones, though not all of them. The sample consists of 70,000 or so clones, 25% to 30% of them appearing once. Treatment denoted: oral pan-JAK inhibitor, 5-10 mg twice daily. Peripheral blood and lesional scalp punch biopsies were taken from alopecia areata patients.

This clonotype originated in a human donor with alopecia areata. The chain links TRBV29-1 to TRBJ1-1; maybe TRBD1 (6 bases). This material consisted of CD8+ T cells sorted from blood, taken at week 4, from a patient treated with tofacitinib. The CDR3 region has the DNA TGCAGCGTTGCGCAGGATGACAGGACTGAAGCTTTCTTT. It yields the protein CSVAQDDRTEAFF.